Below, one T cell receptor (beta chain) is given with its context. Its antigen is not identified. Germline V gene sequence: CDR1 SGHNT, CDR2 YYREEE (reference sequence). Trimming cost V 3 bases and J 2 bases, with 20 bases left between them. The CDR3 is 17 amino acids. MiXCR was run by TCRdb on the reads, yielding one entry per CDR3 protein. The sample holds about half a million distinct CDR3 sequences; about 33% are singletons and the top ten take roughly 15%. These data come from a study of T cell repertoires in cytomegalovirus infection. The sample in question was cultured PBMCs, obtained from culture after CMV antigen stimulation. The sequence derives from a human donor in good health (CMV status not recorded). Some clones in this sample may be carry-over from other donors' samples. The chain combines TRBV5-4 with TRBJ2-5; perhaps D is TRBD1 or TRBD2 (5 bases each). This CDR3 reads CASSWGPVSGGQETQYF. The DNA for the CDR3 is TGTGCCAGCAGCTGGGGCCCAGTGAGCGGCGGGCAAGAGACCCAGTACTTC. Together with reference TRBV5-4 and TRBJ2-5, the CDR3 gives the full variable domain: ETGVTQSPTHLIKTRGQQVTLRCSSQSGHNTVSWYQQALGQGPQFIFQYYREEENGRGNFPPRFSGLQFPNYSSELNVNALELDDSALYLCASSWGPVSGGQETQYFGPGTRLLVL.